This T cell receptor (beta chain) is from a study of shared clonotypes between healthy human individuals. Clones were read by immunoSEQ multiplex PCR, and TCRdb kept only the in-frame ones, dropping some. The sample includes 2 million to 2.5 million clones, under 95% of them seen just once. This CDR3 is built from 13 residues. The V end lost 3 bases, the J end lost 9 bases, and 12 bases lay between the germline ends. The germline V gene has CDR1 MDHEN and CDR2 SYDVKM. The specimen sequenced was naive CD4+ T cells from PBMCs. The subset: CD45RA+ positively selected. The receptor was derived from a man younger than 30 in good health. Some clones in this sample may be carry-over from other donors' samples. The gene calls are TRBV28 and TRBJ1-5, with D possibly being TRBD1 (6 bases). Here the CDR3 reads CASSLRGGLPQHF. The DNA of the CDR3 is TGTGCCAGCAGTTTGCGAGGGGGGCTGCCCCAGCATTTT.